Described below is a single T cell receptor (beta chain) sequence and its context. No antigen is known for it. TCRalpha and TCRbeta libraries used 5'RACE with constant-segment primers and UMIs. In TCRdb, the 5' RACE reads were re-called with MiXCR into one record per CDR3 protein. Found here are around 130,000 distinct CDR3 sequences, roughly 15% of them singletons; the top ten hold about 14%. This CDR3 has 18 amino acids. Germline CDR1 is MGHRA and CDR2 is YSYEKL. V was cut by 0 bases and J by 3 bases, with 15 bases left in between. The sample is drawn from a study of T-cell memory formation after mild COVID-19. Study conclusions and caveats: CD4+ clones that contracted lay mainly in CM and EM; CD8+ ones lay in EMRA.

This sequence was found in an adult woman who had mild COVID-19 (a few samples of this study predate the infection). Cell type and time point are not known. The chain is built from TRBV4-1 and TRBJ1-6; D is possibly TRBD1 (6 bases). Sequencing was performed on PBMCs or a T cell subset sorted from them (not recorded which). CDR3 sequence (DNA): TGCGCCAGCAGCCAAGATCATCGGGGGGCCGACTATAATTCACCCCTCCACTTT. It yields the protein CASSQDHRGADYNSPLHF.